These T cell receptor beta chains were read from a single sample in a study of blood T cell repertoires in COVID-19. The repertoire was sequenced with immunoSEQ multiplex PCR; TCRdb's copy has only in-frame clones and lacks some. The sample records about 250,000 clones, 65% to 85% being singletons. The sequenced sample consisted of peripheral blood. These receptors all come from a person aged 65 to 79 with COVID-19, enrolled during active disease. Each CDR3 is given with its conserved first and last residue. The D gene is left open where the match is weak. Size is stated for part of the rows, as once, few or many counts, or as a class when the clone is expanded.

TRBV29-1	TRBD1	NA	TRBJ1-1	TGCAGCGTTGAACCCAGGGGGAGTGGGGACACTGAAGCTTTCTTT	CSVEPRGSGDTEAFF
TRBV28	NA	once	TRBJ2-5	TGTGCCAGCGGCACTTCAATCTTAGGGGCCCAGTACTTC	CASGTSILGAQYF
TRBV7-2	TRBD2	NA	TRBJ2-7	TGTGCCAGCAGCTTAGCGCCGAGACTAGCGGGAACCTATTACGAGCAGTACTTC	CASSLAPRLAGTYYEQYF
TRBV3-1/TRBV3-2	TRBD2	NA	TRBJ2-5	TGTGCCAGCACCCTCAGCGGGGGGGGGCAAGAGACCCAGTACTTC	CASTLSGGGQETQYF
TRBV21-1	NA	NA	TRBJ1-3	TGTGCCAGCACAGAACGTAACTCTGGAAACACCATATATTTT	CASTERNSGNTIYF
TRBV7-8	TRBD1	NA	TRBJ2-3	TGTGCCAGCAGCTTAGCGGGACAGGGGGTTAGATATTTT	CASSLAGQGVRYF
TRBV19	NA	NA	TRBJ2-4	TGTGCCACTGAACGACCGGGCGGGAACATTCAGTACTTC	CATERPGGNIQYF
TRBV5-4	TRBD2	NA	TRBJ2-6	TGTGCCAGCAGCTTGCGGCCGGGGAGGGCCTCTGGGGCCAACGTCCTGACTTTC	CASSLRPGRASGANVLTF
TRBV6-5	TRBD2	NA	TRBJ2-3	TGTGCCAGCAGGGACGGGACTAGCGCCACAGATACGCAGTATTTT	CASRDGTSATDTQYF
TRBV10-3	TRBD1	NA	TRBJ2-7	TGTGCCATCAGTGAGTCGACAGGGTTTTACTACGAGCAGTACTTC	CAISESTGFYYEQYF
TRBV12-3/TRBV12-4	NA	few	TRBJ1-1	TGTGCCAGCAGTCTCAGGTTGGGCACTGAAGCTTTCTTT	CASSLRLGTEAFF
TRBV10-3	TRBD1	few	TRBJ1-1	TGTGCCATCACCCCTTCAGGGGGCTTAGGCACTGAAGCTTTCTTT	CAITPSGGLGTEAFF
TRBV2	NA	NA	TRBJ1-1	TGTGCCAGCGTTTCGACGGGAAACACTGAAGCTTTCTTT	CASVSTGNTEAFF
TRBV7-3	TRBD1	NA	TRBJ2-1	TGTGCCAGCAGCTCCCTGGGACAGAACTCCTACAATGAGCAGTTCTTC	CASSSLGQNSYNEQFF
TRBV28	NA	once	TRBJ1-5	TGTGCCAGCAGTCTCGGGTCCGAGATAAGCAATCAGCCCCAGCATTTT	CASSLGSEISNQPQHF
TRBV19	NA	NA	TRBJ1-1	TGTGCCAGTACCCTCGGGGGGGGCAGGGGCGGCACTGAAGCTTTCTTT	CASTLGGGRGGTEAFF
TRBV3-1/TRBV3-2	NA	many	TRBJ2-5	TGTGCCAGCAGCCAAATTGGGAGACTGGAGACCCAGTACTTC	CASSQIGRLETQYF
TRBV5-6	TRBD2	NA	TRBJ2-7	TGTGCCAGCAGCTTGCGGCCTAGCGGGTCCAGCTCCTACGAGCAGTACTTC	CASSLRPSGSSSYEQYF
TRBV5-1	NA	NA	TRBJ1-4	TGCGCCAGCAGCTTGGCCTGGGGGCTAGGGGAAAAACTGTTTTTT	CASSLAWGLGEKLFF
TRBV10-3	NA	NA	TRBJ2-7	TGTGCCATCAGAACGGACAGAACCTACGAGCAGTACTTC	CAIRTDRTYEQYF
TRBV5-1	NA	NA	TRBJ2-7	TGCGCCAGCAGCTTACTAGACCGGTCCTACGAGCAGTACTTC	CASSLLDRSYEQYF
TRBV12-3/TRBV12-4	NA	NA	TRBJ1-3	TGTGCCAGCGGACAAACCCCTGGAAACACCATATATTTT	CASGQTPGNTIYF
TRBV29-1	NA	NA	TRBJ1-2	TGCAGCGTTGCCCGGGGCTATGGCTACACCTTC	CSVARGYGYTF
TRBV2	NA	NA	TRBJ1-2	TGTGCCAGCAGTGACAGGGGCTATGGCTACACCTTC	CASSDRGYGYTF
TRBV3-1/TRBV3-2	NA	NA	TRBJ2-2	TGTGCCAGCAGCCAAGAAGGCCGCCGGAGCACCGGGGAGCTGTTTTTT	CASSQEGRRSTGELFF
TRBV10-3	NA	NA	TRBJ2-7	TGTGCCACCCCACCTCGGGGGACGAGCTCCTACGAGCAGTACTTC	CATPPRGTSSYEQYF
TRBV7-2	TRBD2	NA	TRBJ2-7	TGTGCCAGCAGCTACACTAGCGGGGGGGCTCTTGAGCAGTACTTC	CASSYTSGGALEQYF
TRBV9	NA	NA	TRBJ1-6	TGTGCCAGCAGCGCTAGGGCCGGGGAATCACCCCTCCACTTT	CASSARAGESPLHF
TRBV4-3	NA	NA	TRBJ2-4	TGCGCCAGCAGCCAAGATTATAGCGACTACTTAAAAAACATTCAGTACTTC	CASSQDYSDYLKNIQYF
TRBV6-5	TRBD2	NA	TRBJ2-2	TGTGCCAGCCAACTAGCGGGGGGCAACACCGGGGAGCTGTTTTTT	CASQLAGGNTGELFF
TRBV19	NA	NA	TRBJ1-4	TGTGCCAGTACCGACAGACTTAATGAAAAACTGTTTTTT	CASTDRLNEKLFF
TRBV2	NA	NA	TRBJ1-5	TGTGCCAGCAGTGGAGGGATGGCAGCCAGTCGTTCTAGTCAGCCCCAGCATTTT	CASSGGMAASRSSQPQHF
TRBV7-8	NA	NA	TRBJ2-2	TGTGCCAGCAGCCCCGTCTCCTGGAGTCCGAACACCGGGGAGCTGTTTTTT	CASSPVSWSPNTGELFF
TRBV9	TRBD1	NA	TRBJ1-3	TGTGCCAGCAGCCCAAAGTATCCAGGGGGCCAAGGAAACACCATATATTTT	CASSPKYPGGQGNTIYF
TRBV6-1	TRBD1	NA	TRBJ1-6	TGTGCCAGCAGTGAAATGGCAGGGGGTTTTTTCTATAATTCACCCCTCCACTTT	CASSEMAGGFFYNSPLHF
TRBV7-9	NA	NA	TRBJ1-5	TGTGCCAGCAGCTTAGGGGGGCAGGTGAGCAATCAGCCCCAGCATTTT	CASSLGGQVSNQPQHF
TRBV18	TRBD1	NA	TRBJ1-5	TGTGCCAGCTCACCAGATACAGGGGGTTCTGGCAATCAGCCCCAGCATTTT	CASSPDTGGSGNQPQHF
TRBV19	NA	NA	TRBJ1-4	TGTGCCAGTAGTTCCGACTCGGCAGGAGGTGAAAAACTGTTTTTT	CASSSDSAGGEKLFF
TRBV27	NA	NA	TRBJ2-7	TGTGCCAGCGCCACCTACGAGGGCACCTACGAGCAGTACTTC	CASATYEGTYEQYF
TRBV18	NA	once	TRBJ2-3	TGTGCCAGCTCTGCCCGGGACACCAGCACAGATACGCAGTATTTT	CASSARDTSTDTQYF
TRBV3-1/TRBV3-2	NA	once	TRBJ2-5	TGTGCCAGCGAACCGAAGGGGCGGAAGACCCAGTACTTC	CASEPKGRKTQYF
TRBV4-2	NA	NA	TRBJ2-7	TGTGCCAGCAGCCAAGATGAGGGGTTGAGCCGGGACTCCGTGCAGTACTTC	CASSQDEGLSRDSVQYF
TRBV4-1	TRBD1	NA	TRBJ1-4	TGCGCCAGCAGCCGAGGACAGGTTAATGAAAAACTGTTTTTT	CASSRGQVNEKLFF
TRBV27	NA	NA	TRBJ1-5	TGTGCCAGCAGTTTATCGGGGCCGGGGGTGTCCCAGCCCCAGCATTTT	CASSLSGPGVSQPQHF
TRBV5-5	NA	NA	TRBJ1-5	TGTGCCAGCAGCTCATTTGGGCAGGTCAATCAGCCCCAGCATTTT	CASSSFGQVNQPQHF
TRBV5-4	TRBD1	few	TRBJ1-2	TGTGCCAGCAGCTTGGGGGGGACAGGGATTGGAGGCTACACCTTC	CASSLGGTGIGGYTF
TRBV13	TRBD2	NA	TRBJ2-7	TGTGCCAGCAGCTTAGGGAGGGGAGGGGAGCAGTACTTC	CASSLGRGGEQYF
TRBV24-1	NA	NA	TRBJ2-2	TGTGCCACCAGTGACCCCGGGACTCCAACCGGGGAGCTGTTTTTT	CATSDPGTPTGELFF
TRBV12-5	TRBD1	NA	TRBJ1-5	TGTGCTAGTGGTTTGGTATACGGGACAGGAGATAGCAATCAGCCCCAGCATTTT	CASGLVYGTGDSNQPQHF